The 18 T cell receptor beta chains listed next were all sequenced from one sample in a study of blood T cell repertoires in COVID-19. TCRdb's table, derived via immunoSEQ multiplex PCR, lists solely in-frame clones and lacks some. The sample yields a few hundred thousand clones, 85% seen once. Sequencing was performed on PBMCs or T cells enriched from blood (not recorded which). These receptors were taken from a man between 35 and 55 years old who had recovered from COVID-19.

The J gene is TRBJ1-2, the V gene TRBV29-1; 11 bases fit TRBD1. Trimming took 7 bases from V and 6 from J; bases not matched to a gene: 7. The CDR3 is made up of 13 amino acids. Germline-derived CDR1 and CDR2 are SQVTM and ANQGSEA. CDR3 DNA: TGCAGCGGAGGGAGGACAGGGGGCAATGGCTACACCTTC. It codes for CSGGRTGGNGYTF.

This chain connects TRBV7-9 to TRBJ2-1; 16 bases agree with TRBD2. With 0 bases clipped from V and 11 bases from J, the junction kept 7 bases outside the gene matches. CDR1 is SEHNR and CDR2 is FQNEAQ in the germline V gene (reference sequence). The CDR3 covers 17 residues. Here the CDR3 DNA reads TGTGCCAGCAGCTTAGCCGGTGGGACTAGCGGGAGGGGACAGCAGTTCTTC. This sequence encodes CASSLAGGTSGRGQQFF.

The chain joins TRBV7-6 to TRBJ2-1, with 7 bases matching TRBD2. CDR3 size: 14 residues. Trimming cost V 3 bases and J 5 bases; bases outside gene matches: 4. Germline lookup yields CDR1 SGHVS and CDR2 FNYEAQ. In DNA form, the CDR3 reads TGTGCCAGCAGCTTCCTAGCGGTTGACAATGAGCAGTTCTTC. This codes for CASSFLAVDNEQFF.

The gene calls are TRBV5-1 and TRBJ2-3, with TRBD1 matching 7 bases. The CDR3 contains 19 residues. V dropped 3 bases and J dropped 2; count of bases not matched to a gene: 18. In germline, CDR1 is SGHRS, CDR2 YFSETQ. CDR3 DNA sequence: TGCGCCAGCAGCTCGGAACTTTTCTACTCCGGGACAGCCACAGATACGCAGTATTTT. It is translated as CASSSELFYSGTATDTQYF.

This clone was picked up a small number of times. This chain joins TRBV14 and TRBJ2-2; tentative D call: TRBD2 (5 bases). V lost 3 bases and J lost 4, with 6 bases in between. The CDR3 has 13 amino acids. CDR1 and CDR2 (germline): SGHDN, FVKESK. The CDR3 region is CASSQRATGELFF. CDR3 DNA: TGTGCCAGCAGCCAGCGGGCCACCGGGGAGCTGTTTTTT.

The J gene is TRBJ1-4, the V gene TRBV6-2 or TRBV6-3; TRBD1 agrees at 9 bases. In germline, CDR1 is MNHEY, CDR2 SVGEGT. V was pared by 0 bases and J by 2 bases, with 7 bases of the junction left unmatched. This CDR3 has 18 residues. The CDR3 DNA follows: TGTGCCAGCAGTTACTCTCTACAGGGGGCCTCCACTAATGAAAAACTGTTTTTT. It codes for CASSYSLQGASTNEKLFF.

The rearrangement joins TRBV7-9 to TRBJ2-1, with D possibly TRBD1 on 5 matching bases. The germline V gene has CDR1 SEHNR and CDR2 FQNEAQ (reference sequence). The CDR3 is made up of 14 amino acids. V was clipped by 2 bases and J by 13 bases, with 18 bases between them. CDR3 nucleotides: TGTGCCAGCAGCTTACGCAAGGGTCTTCAGGGACAGTTCTTC. It is translated as CASSLRKGLQGQFF.

The chain uses TRBV4-1 and TRBJ2-7; 8 bases fit TRBD2. The V gene end was trimmed by 3 bases and the J gene end by 3 bases; junction bases not matched to a gene: 7. The length of the CDR3 is 15 residues. Per the germline V gene, CDR1 is MGHRA and CDR2 is YSYEKL. The CDR3 reads CASSQSAGTSYEQYF. DNA of the CDR3: TGCGCCAGCAGCCAGTCTGCCGGGACTAGCTACGAGCAGTACTTC.

This clone has a handful of counts. The chain employs TRBV19 and TRBJ2-1; 13 nucleotides match TRBD2. V shed 4 bases, J shed 3 bases, and the junction held 15 bases outside the gene matches. This CDR3 region has 20 residues. Germline assignment: CDR1 LNHDA and CDR2 SQIVND (reference sequence). The CDR3 protein is CASSRGRLAGGLPDYNEQFF. The CDR3 DNA sequence: TGTGCCAGTAGTAGGGGGAGACTAGCGGGAGGCCTCCCGGACTACAATGAGCAGTTCTTC.

The chain employs TRBV14 and TRBJ2-3, with a tentative D call TRBD2 (6 bases). V dropped 0 bases and J dropped 8 bases, with 12 bases sitting between them. The CDR3 spans 14 residues. Germline V gene lookup returns CDR1 SGHDN and CDR2 FVKESK. In DNA form, the CDR3 reads TGTGCCAGCAGCCAAGAAACGGGGGTGGGTACGCAGTATTTT. Protein product: CASSQETGVGTQYF.

This clone was observed a few times. CDR3: CAISDNGYEQYF. In nucleotides, the CDR3 is TGTGCCATCAGTGATAACGGCTACGAGCAGTACTTC. The chain employs TRBV10-3 and TRBJ2-7, with unresolved D. Between the trimmed V and J ends, which lost 3 bases and 3 bases, there was a span of 6 bases. Germline V gives CDR1 ENHRY, CDR2 SYGVKD. CDR3 size: 12 residues.

V usage is TRBV14 and J usage is TRBJ1-6; D not resolved. The V gene's germline CDR1 is SGHDN and CDR2 FVKESK. The V end lost 4 bases, the J end lost 6 bases, and 7 bases lay between the germline ends. CDR3 length: 13 amino acids. CDR3 residues: CASSPVRNSPLHF. In DNA form, the CDR3 reads TGTGCCAGCAGCCCTGTCCGTAATTCACCCCTCCACTTT.

This chain links TRBV11-2 with TRBJ2-7, with 10 nucleotides matching TRBD2. The CDR3 runs 15 residues. Germline CDR1 reads SGHAT; CDR2 reads FQNNGV. V gave up 1 base and J gave up 7 bases; unmatched junction bases: 7. The CDR3 DNA reads TGTGCCAGCAGCTTAGGGCTAGCGGGAGTAGATGAGCAGTACTTC. Amino acid sequence: CASSLGLAGVDEQYF.

The V gene is TRBV2, the J gene TRBJ2-1, with 9 bases identical to TRBD1. The V segment lost 8 bases and the J segment 9 bases; nucleotides outside the gene matches: 20. Per the germline V gene, CDR1 is SNHLY and CDR2 is FYNNEI. The CDR3 is 17 amino acids. The CDR3 nucleotides read TGTGCCAGCCTAAAGGGGCTCTGGGACAGGGTGGTTATTGAGCAGTTCTTC. Its protein product is CASLKGLWDRVVIEQFF.

In this sample, this clone turned up once. V usage is TRBV20-1 and J usage is TRBJ2-7, with no clear D. The ends were cut back, 6 bases at V and 1 base at J, with 7 bases in the middle. The CDR3 has 11 amino acids. Germline V lookup: CDR1 DFQATT, CDR2 SNEGSKA (reference sequence). The CDR3 is CSAPLSYEQYF. The CDR3 region has the DNA TGCAGTGCCCCCTTATCCTACGAGCAGTACTTC.

The CDR3 sequence is CASLGTGSGQPQHF. The CDR3 DNA sequence: TGTGCCAGCCTAGGGACAGGCTCTGGACAGCCCCAGCATTTT. The V call is TRBV6-5, the J call TRBJ1-5, with 8 bases aligning to TRBD1. CDR3 length equals 14 residues. V was pared by 8 bases and J by 7 bases, with 10 bases of the junction left unmatched. The germline CDR1 and CDR2 sequences are MNHEY and SVGAGI.

The chain links TRBV10-3 to TRBJ2-5; D not certain. V shed 4 bases and J shed 5 bases, with 5 bases lying between them. Germline loops: CDR1 ENHRY, CDR2 SYGVKD. The CDR3 runs 11 residues. CDR3 sequence: CAISVGETQYF. CDR3 DNA sequence: TGTGCCATCAGTGTCGGGGAGACCCAGTACTTC.

The chain recombines TRBV19 with TRBJ1-2; tentative D call: TRBD1 (6 bases). V gave up 5 bases and J gave up 4 bases, with 8 bases separating them. The CDR3 runs to 12 residues. CDR1 LNHDA and CDR2 SQIVND come from the germline V gene (reference sequence). In nucleotides, the CDR3 is TGTGCCAGTAGTGGACAGAGCTATGGCTACACCTTC. It codes for CASSGQSYGYTF.